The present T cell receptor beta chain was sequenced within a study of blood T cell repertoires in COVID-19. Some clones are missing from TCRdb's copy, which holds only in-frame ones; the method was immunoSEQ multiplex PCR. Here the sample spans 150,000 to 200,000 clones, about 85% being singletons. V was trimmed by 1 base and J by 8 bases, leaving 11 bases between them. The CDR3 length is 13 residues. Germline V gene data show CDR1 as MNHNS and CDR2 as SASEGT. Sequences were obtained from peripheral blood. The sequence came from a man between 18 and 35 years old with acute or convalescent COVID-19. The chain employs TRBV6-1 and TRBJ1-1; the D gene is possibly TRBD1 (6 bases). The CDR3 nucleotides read TGTGCCAGCAGTGAAGAAACAGGGTTAGAAGCTTTCTTT. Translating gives CASSEETGLEAFF.